A single sample is the source of the 17 T cell receptor beta chains below, sequenced in a study of a mutant IDH1 vaccine in newly diagnosed glioma (dated by TCRdb to the early 2020s). The time point label corresponds to: baseline, week 1 (first vaccination visit). The sample's treatment or condition, from its label and the paper: pre-vaccination baseline after standard-of-care therapy. The method was the immunoSEQ multiplex PCR assay. Imported from immuneACCESS, the table was reduced by TCRdb to in-frame sequences with V and J called. These copies leave out some clones; in studies compared against another copy, an unresolved V gene accounts for under half, and the cause of the remainder is not known. The sample data list around 89,000 clones, and 83% of these were observed just once. Clones ranked in the top ten supply approximately 8% of the sample. The sequencing here drew on PBMCs, taken from a glioma patient treated with radiotherapy, temozolomide or both. These receptors were obtained from a woman aged 45-65 years with glioma.

The chain links TRBV27 to TRBJ2-1; D may be TRBD2 (5 bases). Germline CDR1 MNHEY, CDR2 SMNVEV (reference sequence). The CDR3 runs 11 residues. Trimming took 10 bases from V and 4 from J, leaving 8 bases between them. This CDR3 reads CATGLYNEQFF. In DNA form, the CDR3 reads TGTGCCACTGGACTGTACAATGAGCAGTTCTTC.

The chain joins TRBV29-1 to TRBJ2-3; 7 bases are shared with TRBD2. The CDR3 covers 12 residues. Germline CDR1 and CDR2: SQVTM and ANQGSEA. J lost 10 bases, V lost 3 bases, and 7 bases had no gene match. CDR3: CSVEGGIEAQYF. CDR3 DNA sequence: TGCAGCGTTGAGGGGGGGATAGAGGCGCAGTATTTT.

This sequence joins TRBV6-4 and TRBJ1-5, with TRBD1 matching over 7 bases. Per the germline V gene, CDR1 is MRHNA and CDR2 is SNTAGT. There are 17 residues in the CDR3. Trimming cost V 5 bases and J 4 bases; bases outside gene matches: 14. Here the CDR3 DNA reads TGTGCCAGCAGTACACTAACAATGGGACAGACTAATCAGCCCCAGCATTTT. Protein product: CASSTLTMGQTNQPQHF.

The V and J genes are TRBV18 and TRBJ1-3, with TRBD1 identical over 12 bases. V gave up 2 bases and J gave up 10 bases; unmatched junction bases: 6. Germline V gene lookup returns CDR1 KGHSH and CDR2 LQKENI. There are 15 residues in the CDR3. Here the CDR3 DNA reads TGTGCCAGCTCACCAGGGACAGGGGGCTTCGGGACCATATATTTT. Encoded protein: CASSPGTGGFGTIYF.

J is TRBJ1-1 and V is TRBV30; 9 nucleotides line up with TRBD1. Germline V gene sequence: CDR1 GTSNPN, CDR2 SVGIG (reference sequence). The CDR3 totals 16 residues. The J segment lost 3 bases and the V segment lost 2 bases, leaving 10 bases of the junction unmatched. The CDR3 loop is CAWSSPGQGRYTEAFF. CDR3 nucleotide sequence: TGTGCCTGGAGTTCACCTGGACAGGGGAGATACACTGAAGCTTTCTTT.

This rearrangement joins TRBV4-2 to TRBJ2-3, with a possible D match to TRBD2 (7 bases). The CDR3 has 16 amino acids. V lost 0 bases and J lost 6, with 16 bases in between. Per germline, CDR1 LGHNA and CDR2 YNFKEQ. CDR3 bases: TGTGCCAGCAGCCAAGAGTCAAATGGGGGGGCGGATACGCAGTATTTT. As protein: CASSQESNGGADTQYF.

In this sample, this clone turned up once. The chain couples TRBV28 to TRBJ1-2, with a weak D call TRBD1 (5 bases). Looked up from germline, CDR1 is MDHEN and CDR2 is SYDVKM. The CDR3 length is 13 residues. Trimming took 8 bases from V and 6 from J, leaving 16 bases between them. The CDR3 nucleotides read TGTGCCAGCGGCCCCGCAGGGAAAAATGGCTACACCTTC. Its protein product is CASGPAGKNGYTF.

This clone appeared once. CDR3 coding DNA: TGTGCCATCAGGAGTGACAGAGAGACCCAGTACTTC. The encoded protein is CAIRSDRETQYF. This chain joins TRBV10-3 and TRBJ2-5; maybe TRBD1 (5 bases). The CDR3 sequence is 12 residues long. Germline V gene sequence: CDR1 ENHRY, CDR2 SYGVKD. Trimming left V 6 bases short and J 4 bases short, with 9 bases between.

The V call is TRBV4-2, the J call TRBJ2-1; 11 positions match TRBD2. V lost 2 bases and J lost 4; bases outside the gene matches: 4. Germline assignment: CDR1 LGHNA and CDR2 YNFKEQ. This CDR3 contains 16 residues. The chain's CDR3 is CASSQHASGGYNEQFF. CDR3 DNA sequence: TGTGCCAGCAGCCAACACGCTAGCGGGGGGTACAATGAGCAGTTCTTC.

The CDR3 spells CASSLTTSTDTQYF. CDR3 DNA sequence: TGTGCCAGCAGCTTAACGACGAGCACAGATACGCAGTATTTT. This chain connects TRBV11-3 to TRBJ2-3; D unclear. CDR1 and CDR2 from the germline V gene are SGHNT and YENEEA. Between the trimmed V and J ends, which lost 2 bases and 0 bases, there was a span of 6 bases. The CDR3 has 14 residues.

This clone was counted a single time. The rearrangement uses TRBV19 and TRBJ1-6; D is perhaps TRBD1 (5 bases). CDR3 size: 16 residues. Looked up from germline, CDR1 is LNHDA and CDR2 is SQIVND (reference sequence). V lost 5 bases to trimming and J lost 7 bases, with 18 bases between them. CDR3 residues: CASSPKRGRTNSPLHF. The CDR3 region has the DNA TGTGCCAGTAGTCCGAAGAGGGGACGTACGAATTCACCCCTCCACTTT.

V and J are TRBV6-1 and TRBJ1-2; D unclear. Germline CDR1 and CDR2: MNHNS and SASEGT. The CDR3 runs 14 residues. The germline V and J ends were trimmed by 7 bases and 8 bases, with 20 bases remaining between them. CDR3 residues: CASIDGQKARGYTF. The CDR3 region has the DNA TGTGCCAGCATTGACGGCCAAAAAGCCAGGGGCTACACCTTC.

The J gene is TRBJ2-2, the V gene TRBV7-2; 7 bases align to TRBD2. Germline V gene data show CDR1 as SGHTA and CDR2 as FQGNSA. V lost 5 bases to trimming and J lost 5 bases; unmatched junction nucleotides: 14. The CDR3 is 17 residues long. This CDR3 reads CASSRDVVGGRTGELFF. CDR3 DNA: TGTGCCAGCAGCCGGGACGTAGTCGGGGGGAGGACCGGGGAGCTGTTTTTT.

This chain links TRBV27 with TRBJ1-1; D gene ambiguous. The CDR3 totals 13 residues. The V end was cut by 4 bases, the J end by 8 bases, with 14 bases between. Germline CDR1 MNHEY, CDR2 SMNVEV (reference sequence). The CDR3: CASSSFLDGEAFF. The CDR3 bases are TGTGCCAGCAGTTCTTTCTTGGACGGAGAAGCTTTCTTT.

The chain uses TRBV18 and TRBJ1-2, with 9 bases matching TRBD1. Germline V gene sequence: CDR1 KGHSH, CDR2 LQKENI. V lost 4 bases and J lost 5; bases outside the gene matches: 2. This CDR3 spans 13 amino acids. CDR3: CASSLGQGYGYTF. Written as DNA, the CDR3 is TGTGCCAGCTCACTTGGACAGGGGTATGGCTACACCTTC. Variable domain in full (rest from reference TRBV18 and TRBJ1-2): NAGVMQNPRHLVRRRGQEARLRCSPMKGHSHVYWYRQLPEEGLKFMVYLQKENIIDESGMPKERFSAEFPKEGPSILRIQQVVRGDSAAYFCASSLGQGYGYTFGSGTRLTVV.

The genes are TRBV7-9 and TRBJ1-1; D not resolved. The CDR3 consists of 12 residues. CDR1 is SEHNR, CDR2 FQNEAQ, per germline (reference sequence). Trimming removed 5 bases from V and 4 bases from J, with 8 bases in between. The chain's CDR3 is CASSRDFTEAFF. The CDR3 DNA reads as TGTGCCAGCAGCCGAGACTTCACTGAAGCTTTCTTT.

This rearrangement joins TRBV25-1 to TRBJ2-7; weak D call: TRBD2 (7 bases). V was cut by 3 bases and J by 0 bases, with 12 bases left in between. Germline V gives CDR1 MGHDK, CDR2 SYGVNS. The CDR3 length is 15 residues. The CDR3 bases are TGTGCCAGCAGTGATGGGGGGGGCTACTCCTACGAGCAGTACTTC. Protein: CASSDGGGYSYEQYF.